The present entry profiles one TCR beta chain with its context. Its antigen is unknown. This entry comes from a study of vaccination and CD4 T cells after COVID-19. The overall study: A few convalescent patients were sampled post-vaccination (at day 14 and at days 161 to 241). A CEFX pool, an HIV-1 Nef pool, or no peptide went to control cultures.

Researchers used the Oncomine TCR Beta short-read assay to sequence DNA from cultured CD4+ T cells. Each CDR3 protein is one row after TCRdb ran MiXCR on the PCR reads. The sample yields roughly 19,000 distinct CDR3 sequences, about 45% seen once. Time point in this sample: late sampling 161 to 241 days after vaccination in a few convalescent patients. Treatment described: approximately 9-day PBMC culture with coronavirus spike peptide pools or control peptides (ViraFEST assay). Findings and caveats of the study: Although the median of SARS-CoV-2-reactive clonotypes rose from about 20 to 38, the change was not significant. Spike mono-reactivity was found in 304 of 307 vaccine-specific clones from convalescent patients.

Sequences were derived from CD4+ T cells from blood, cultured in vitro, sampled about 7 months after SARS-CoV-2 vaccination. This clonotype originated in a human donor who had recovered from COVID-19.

CDR3 sequence reads: CSASGWGRDRVYEQYF. The CDR3 bases are TGCAGTGCTAGTGGGTGGGGCAGGGACAGGGTCTACGAGCAGTACTTC. The chain is built from TRBV20-1 and TRBJ2-7; TRBD1 matches 9 bases. Losses at the gene ends were 3 bases for V and 3 bases for J; bases not matched to a gene: 12. The CDR3 contains 16 residues. Germline CDR1 DFQATT, CDR2 SNEGSKA (reference sequence).